A selection of T cell receptor beta chains follows, all from one sample in a study of Graves' ophthalmopathy and Graves' hyperthyroidism. A single record per CDR3 protein comes from TCRdb applying MiXCR to the multiplex PCR reads. This table holds around 340,000 distinct CDR3 sequences, roughly a sixth found once. Material: peripheral blood. These TCRs come from an adult man with Graves' ophthalmopathy. The CDR3 runs from the conserved cysteine through the conserved F or W. A D gene is named only where the DNA matches it firmly. A row's size may be missing; if present it is once, few, many or a size class.

v_gene: TRBV20-1; abundance: many; d_gene: TRBD1; j_gene: TRBJ1-6; CDR3nt: TGCAGTGCTACGTCAGGGGGGGATTCACCCCTCCACTTT; CDR3aa: CSATSGGDSPLHF
v_gene: TRBV3-1; abundance: NA; d_gene: NA; j_gene: TRBJ2-7; CDR3nt: TGTGCCAGCAGCCGGGGGTTTACGACCTACGAGCAGTACTTC; CDR3aa: CASSRGFTTYEQYF
v_gene: TRBV6-1; abundance: NA; d_gene: NA; j_gene: TRBJ2-5; CDR3nt: TGTGCCAGCAGGCCAGGGGGGGAAGAGACCCAGTACTTC; CDR3aa: CASRPGGEETQYF
v_gene: TRBV30; abundance: many; d_gene: NA; j_gene: TRBJ1-2; CDR3nt: TGTGCCTGGACCTCCGGCAGGCACTATGGCTACACCTTC; CDR3aa: CAWTSGRHYGYTF
v_gene: TRBV7-2; abundance: NA; d_gene: TRBD1; j_gene: TRBJ2-4; CDR3nt: TGTGCCAGCAGCTACCAAAGGGGGCTAGCCAAAAACATTCAGTACTTC; CDR3aa: CASSYQRGLAKNIQYF
v_gene: TRBV10-3; abundance: many; d_gene: TRBD1; j_gene: TRBJ2-6; CDR3nt: TGTGCCATCAGTCAGGGACAGGTTCACGGGGCCAACGTCCTGACTTTC; CDR3aa: CAISQGQVHGANVLTF
v_gene: TRBV27; abundance: many; d_gene: NA; j_gene: TRBJ1-5; CDR3nt: TGTGCCAGCAGTCCATCCGGGAACCTCAATCAGCCCCAGCATTTT; CDR3aa: CASSPSGNLNQPQHF
v_gene: TRBV4-1; abundance: many; d_gene: NA; j_gene: TRBJ2-7; CDR3nt: TGCGCCAGCAGCCAAGAAAACGACGATCTCTACGAGCAGTACTTC; CDR3aa: CASSQENDDLYEQYF
v_gene: TRBV6-2/TRBV6-3; abundance: many; d_gene: TRBD1; j_gene: TRBJ1-1; CDR3nt: TGTGCCAGCAGCCACGGACAGGCCACTTACACTGAAGCTTTCTTT; CDR3aa: CASSHGQATYTEAFF
v_gene: TRBV27; abundance: many; d_gene: NA; j_gene: TRBJ1-1; CDR3nt: TGTGCCAGCAGCCCTCTCGGGAACCTCATGAACACTGAAGCTTTCTTT; CDR3aa: CASSPLGNLMNTEAFF
v_gene: TRBV11-2; abundance: NA; d_gene: TRBD2; j_gene: TRBJ2-7; CDR3nt: TGTGCCAGCAGCTTAGGGGCAGCGGGAGACTACTACGAGCAGTACTTC; CDR3aa: CASSLGAAGDYYEQYF
v_gene: TRBV7-2; abundance: many; d_gene: TRBD2; j_gene: TRBJ2-5; CDR3nt: TGTGCCAGCAGCTTAGTCGAAGTAGCGGGGGGGGAGACCCAGTACTTC; CDR3aa: CASSLVEVAGGETQYF
v_gene: TRBV20-1; abundance: many; d_gene: TRBD1; j_gene: TRBJ1-2; CDR3nt: TGCAGTGCCACAATCGGGACAGCTTCCCGGGGTAACTATGGCTACACCTTC; CDR3aa: CSATIGTASRGNYGYTF
v_gene: TRBV19; abundance: many; d_gene: NA; j_gene: TRBJ2-5; CDR3nt: TGTGCCAGTAGTATAACGGCAGCTCAAGAGACCCAGTACTTC; CDR3aa: CASSITAAQETQYF
v_gene: TRBV30; abundance: many; d_gene: NA; j_gene: TRBJ2-2; CDR3nt: TGTGCCTGGACACGCGGGAACACCGGGGAGCTGTTTTTT; CDR3aa: CAWTRGNTGELFF
v_gene: TRBV12-3/TRBV12-4; abundance: NA; d_gene: NA; j_gene: TRBJ1-6; CDR3nt: TGTGCCAGCAGTCCCCCTGGCGGGACACGGAAAAATTCACCCCTCCACTTT; CDR3aa: CASSPPGGTRKNSPLHF
v_gene: TRBV20-1; abundance: NA; d_gene: NA; j_gene: TRBJ1-1; CDR3nt: TGCAGTGCTAGGAGGACGGCGAACACTGAAGCTTTCTTT; CDR3aa: CSARRTANTEAFF
v_gene: TRBV5-1; abundance: many; d_gene: NA; j_gene: TRBJ2-7; CDR3nt: TGCGCCAGCAGCTTGGGGTTCGCCAGGGGTTCCTACGAGCAGTACTTC; CDR3aa: CASSLGFARGSYEQYF
v_gene: TRBV15; abundance: many; d_gene: NA; j_gene: TRBJ1-1; CDR3nt: TGTGCCACCAGCAGAGATATTCGGTCTGGGTCTGGGGGGGGAAGAGCTTTCTTT; CDR3aa: CATSRDIRSGSGGGRAFF
v_gene: TRBV6-1; abundance: many; d_gene: NA; j_gene: TRBJ2-5; CDR3nt: TGTGGGGCGGGGCGGACGAACCAAGAGACCCAGTACTTC; CDR3aa: CGAGRTNQETQYF
v_gene: TRBV2; abundance: many; d_gene: NA; j_gene: TRBJ2-7; CDR3nt: TGTGCCAGCAGCGGGGACGGGGCCTACGAGCAGTACTTC; CDR3aa: CASSGDGAYEQYF
v_gene: TRBV6-2/TRBV6-3; abundance: many; d_gene: NA; j_gene: TRBJ2-7; CDR3nt: TGTGCCAGCAGTTACGCGATGACAGTTACCCCTACTTACGAGCAGTACTTC; CDR3aa: CASSYAMTVTPTYEQYF
v_gene: TRBV4-2; abundance: many; d_gene: TRBD2; j_gene: TRBJ2-2; CDR3nt: TGTGCCAGCAGCACACCCGGGACTAGCGCCCGTGGGACCGGGGAGCTGTTTTTT; CDR3aa: CASSTPGTSARGTGELFF
v_gene: TRBV7-2; abundance: many; d_gene: TRBD1; j_gene: TRBJ1-1; CDR3nt: TGTGCCAGCAGCTCTCGACAGGGAACAGCTTTCTTT; CDR3aa: CASSSRQGTAFF
v_gene: TRBV5-1; abundance: many; d_gene: NA; j_gene: TRBJ1-2; CDR3nt: TGCGCCAGCAGCTTGGTTCAGGGCCCCTCCGGCTACACCTTC; CDR3aa: CASSLVQGPSGYTF
v_gene: TRBV7-2; abundance: many; d_gene: TRBD1; j_gene: TRBJ2-2; CDR3nt: TGTGCCAGCAGCCCGGACAGGGGTACCGGGGAGCTGTTTTTT; CDR3aa: CASSPDRGTGELFF
v_gene: TRBV12-3/TRBV12-4; abundance: many; d_gene: NA; j_gene: TRBJ2-3; CDR3nt: TGTGCCAGCAGTGCCCAGGCGGGGTCGCGAAGGGATTTT; CDR3aa: CASSAQAGSRRDF
v_gene: TRBV24-1; abundance: many; d_gene: NA; j_gene: TRBJ2-7; CDR3nt: TGTGCCACCAGTGACAGGGGATGGTACGAGCAGTACTTC; CDR3aa: CATSDRGWYEQYF
v_gene: TRBV5-1; abundance: many; d_gene: NA; j_gene: TRBJ1-1; CDR3nt: TGCGCCAGCAGCTTGGCCTGGGGCGACACTGAAGCTTTCTTT; CDR3aa: CASSLAWGDTEAFF